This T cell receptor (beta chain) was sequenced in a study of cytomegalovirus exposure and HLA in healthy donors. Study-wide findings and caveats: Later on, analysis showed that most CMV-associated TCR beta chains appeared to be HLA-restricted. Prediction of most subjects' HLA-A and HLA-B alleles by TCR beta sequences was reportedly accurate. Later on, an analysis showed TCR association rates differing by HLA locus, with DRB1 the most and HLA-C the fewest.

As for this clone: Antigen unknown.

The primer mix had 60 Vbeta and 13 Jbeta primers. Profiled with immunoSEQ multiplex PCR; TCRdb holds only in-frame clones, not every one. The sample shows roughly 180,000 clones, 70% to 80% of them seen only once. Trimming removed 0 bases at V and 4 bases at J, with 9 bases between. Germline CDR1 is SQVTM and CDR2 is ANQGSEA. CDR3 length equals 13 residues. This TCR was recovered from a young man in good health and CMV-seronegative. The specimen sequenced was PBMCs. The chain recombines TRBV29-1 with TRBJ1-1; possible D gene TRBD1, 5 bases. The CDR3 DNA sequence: TGCAGCGTTGAAGAGGGGGGGGGCACTGAAGCTTTCTTT. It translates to CSVEEGGGTEAFF.